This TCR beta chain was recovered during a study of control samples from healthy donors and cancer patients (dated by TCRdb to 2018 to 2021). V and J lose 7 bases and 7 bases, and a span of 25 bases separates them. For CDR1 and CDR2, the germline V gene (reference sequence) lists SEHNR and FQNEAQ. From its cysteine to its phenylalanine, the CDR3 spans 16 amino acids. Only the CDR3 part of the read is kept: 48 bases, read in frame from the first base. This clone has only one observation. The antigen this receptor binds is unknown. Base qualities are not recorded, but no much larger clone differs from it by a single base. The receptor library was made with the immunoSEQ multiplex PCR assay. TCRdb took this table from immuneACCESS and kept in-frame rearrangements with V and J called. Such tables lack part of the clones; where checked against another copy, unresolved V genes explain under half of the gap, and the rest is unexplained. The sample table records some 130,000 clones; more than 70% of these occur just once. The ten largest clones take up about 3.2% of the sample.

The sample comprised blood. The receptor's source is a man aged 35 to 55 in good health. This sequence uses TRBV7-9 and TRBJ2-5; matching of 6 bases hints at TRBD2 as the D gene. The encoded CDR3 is CASTITGTAFMGTQYF. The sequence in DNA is TGTGCCAGCACCATCACCGGGACTGCTTTCATGGGGACCCAGTACTTC.